One and the same sample provided the 28 T cell receptor beta chains below, sequenced in a study of blood T cell repertoires in COVID-19. This table comes from immunoSEQ multiplex PCR, and its TCRdb copy is limited to in-frame clones, with some not included. The sample lists approximately 170,000 clones; 70% to 90% were seen once. Sequenced input: peripheral blood. The receptors originated from an elderly man with COVID-19, enrolled during active disease.

The V and J genes are TRBV2 and TRBJ2-7; no reliable D call. V was pared by 0 bases and J by 12 bases, with 15 bases between. There are 13 residues in the CDR3. Germline values: CDR1 SNHLY, CDR2 FYNNEI. For the CDR3, the DNA is TGTGCCAGCAGTGAAGCGCTTACAGTCGCTGGGTACTTC. It codes for CASSEALTVAGYF. The entire variable domain, with the rest obtained from reference TRBV2 and TRBJ2-7, is as follows: EPEVTQTPSHQVTQMGQEVILRCVPISNHLYFYWYRQILGQKVEFLVSFYNNEISEKSEIFDDQFSVERPDGSNFTLKIRSTKLEDSAMYFCASSEALTVAGYFGPGTRLTVT.

This chain joins TRBV4-3 and TRBJ1-1; TRBD1 is a possible D gene (6 bases). V dropped 1 base and J dropped 4 bases, with 10 bases sitting between them. This CDR3 is 14 amino acids long. In germline, CDR1 is LGHNA, CDR2 YSLEER. The DNA of the CDR3 is TGCGCCAGCAGCCAAGGGACAGTAGTCACTGAAGCTTTCTTT. Residues: CASSQGTVVTEAFF.

Comments on this clone: A read error may produce the germline difference seen at one junction end. V gene TRBV11-3 combines with J gene TRBJ1-4; a weak D match, TRBD1 (6 bases). Germline assignment: CDR1 SGHNT and CDR2 YENEEA. The CDR3 contains 13 residues. The CDR3 DNA follows: TGTGCCAGCAGCTCCTCACAAACAGGGATCCCAATTTTT. The encoded protein is CASSSSQTGIPIF.

The chain is built from TRBV9 and TRBJ1-4, with D possibly TRBD1 on 5 matching bases. In germline, CDR1 is SGDLS, CDR2 YYNGEE. Between the trimmed V and J ends, which lost 0 bases and 7 bases, there was a span of 10 bases. CDR3 length: 14 residues. In DNA form, the CDR3 reads TGTGCCAGCAGCGTAGCTTCAACAGGTGAAAAACTGTTTTTT. Amino acid sequence: CASSVASTGEKLFF.

This clone was detected only once. CDR3 bases: TGTGCCAGTAGTCCCTGGGCCAATACTAACTATGGCTACACCTTC. Its protein product is CASSPWANTNYGYTF. V usage is TRBV19 and J usage is TRBJ1-2, with D uncertain. V was trimmed by 5 bases and J by 0 bases, leaving 13 bases between them. Germline V lookup: CDR1 LNHDA, CDR2 SQIVND (reference sequence). CDR3 length: 15 residues.

The V gene is TRBV11-1, the J gene TRBJ2-1; 8 bases fit TRBD1. From germline, CDR1 is SGHAT and CDR2 FQDESV (reference sequence). J gave up 6 bases and V 7 bases, and 11 bases lay outside the gene matches. The CDR3 consists of 15 residues. CDR3 nucleotide sequence: TGTGCCAGCACCAATCGGGCAGGGGGCCTCAATGAGCAGTTCTTC. Residues: CASTNRAGGLNEQFF.

This clone has just one count. This chain joins TRBV28 and TRBJ1-2; no clear D gene. V was clipped by 3 bases and J by 2 bases, with 10 bases between them. CDR3 length: 14 residues. Per germline, CDR1 MDHEN and CDR2 SYDVKM. In DNA form, the CDR3 reads TGTGCCAGCAGTTTCCCCGAGAGGAACTATGGCTACACCTTC. It encodes CASSFPERNYGYTF.

There are a few counts of this clone. V gene TRBV27 combines with J gene TRBJ1-6; D is ambiguous. Germline loops: CDR1 MNHEY, CDR2 SMNVEV (reference sequence). V was clipped by 3 bases and J by 6 bases, with 12 bases between them. CDR3 length equals 15 residues. The CDR3 reads CASSLRREFNSPLHF. The CDR3 region has the DNA TGTGCCAGCAGTTTGAGGAGGGAGTTTAATTCACCCCTCCACTTT.

The rearrangement uses TRBV7-8 and TRBJ1-2; 12 bases are a match to TRBD1. Germline V gene lookup returns CDR1 SGHVS and CDR2 FQNEAQ. The V and J ends lost 5 bases and 3 bases, in that order; junction bases with no gene match: 7. This CDR3 contains 16 residues. The CDR3 is CASSRGGTGGDYGYTF. In DNA form, the CDR3 reads TGTGCCAGCAGCCGAGGGGGGACAGGGGGCGACTATGGCTACACCTTC.

This sequence joins TRBV12-3 or TRBV12-4 and TRBJ2-3; perhaps TRBD1 as D (6 bases). The CDR3 consists of 12 residues. The germline V and J ends were trimmed by 5 bases and 5 bases, with 8 bases remaining between them. CDR3: CASSAQGDTQYF. In nucleotides, the CDR3 is TGTGCCAGCAGTGCACAGGGAGATACGCAGTATTTT.

The V and J genes are TRBV7-6 and TRBJ1-5; 8 bases line up with TRBD1. CDR1 and CDR2 from the germline V gene are SGHVS and FNYEAQ. V shed 2 bases and J 0 bases; nucleotides not matched to a gene: 12. This CDR3 is built from 19 residues. CDR3 DNA sequence: TGTGCCAGCAGCTTAAGAGCGCGGGACAGGAAAAATAGCAATCAGCCCCAGCATTTT. It yields the protein CASSLRARDRKNSNQPQHF. The full variable domain, completed using reference TRBV7-6 and TRBJ1-5, is GAGVSQSPRYKVTKRGQDVALRCDPISGHVSLYWYRQALGQGPEFLTYFNYEAQQDKSGLPNDRFSAERPEGSISTLTIQRTEQRDSAMYRCASSLRARDRKNSNQPQHFGDGTRLSIL.

The rearrangement joins TRBV12-5 to TRBJ1-1; no reliable D call. Per the germline V gene, CDR1 is LGHNT and CDR2 is FRNRAP. The CDR3 runs 18 residues. V was cut by 0 bases and J by 5 bases, with 22 bases left in between. In DNA form, the CDR3 reads TGTGCTAGTGGTTTGGTACACGGTAACAGCTTCTTAGATACTGAAGCTTTCTTT. Amino acids: CASGLVHGNSFLDTEAFF.

The gene calls are TRBV5-5 and TRBJ1-3; TRBD1 matches 8 bases. The CDR3 covers 15 residues. Germline V gives CDR1 SGHKS, CDR2 YYEKEE (reference sequence). The V and J ends lost 4 bases and 2 bases, in that order; junction bases with no gene match: 5. The CDR3 region has the DNA TGTGCCAGCAGCGGAGGGACAGGACCTGGAAACACCATATATTTT. It specifies CASSGGTGPGNTIYF.

This sequence joins TRBV7-3 and TRBJ2-7; 7 bases are a match to TRBD1. The germline V gene has CDR1 SGHTA and CDR2 FQGTGA. J gave up 6 bases and V 5 bases, and 7 bases lay outside the gene matches. The CDR3 runs to 13 residues. CDR3 protein: CASSPHRGLEQYF. The CDR3 bases are TGTGCCAGCAGCCCCCACAGGGGTCTCGAGCAGTACTTC.

The chain joins TRBV5-6 to TRBJ1-1, with 10 bases aligning to TRBD1. The V segment lost 3 bases and the J segment 8 bases; nucleotides outside the gene matches: 4. Germline lookup yields CDR1 SGHDT and CDR2 YYEEEE. CDR3 length: 13 residues. The CDR3 DNA is TGTGCCAGCAGCTCAGGGACAGGGGAAGAAGCTTTCTTT. Protein sequence: CASSSGTGEEAFF.

The chain is built from TRBV18 and TRBJ2-3, with 9 bases matching TRBD2. The junction had 8 bases not matched to a gene; V was cut back by 2 bases and J by 2 bases. Looked up from germline, CDR1 is KGHSH and CDR2 is LQKENI. The CDR3 is made up of 17 amino acids. CDR3 residues: CASSPTRSGGTTDTQYF. CDR3 bases: TGTGCCAGCTCACCAACTAGGAGCGGGGGGACCACAGATACGCAGTATTTT. The variable domain in full, with the rest retrieved from reference TRBV18 and TRBJ2-3, is NAGVMQNPRHLVRRRGQEARLRCSPMKGHSHVYWYRQLPEEGLKFMVYLQKENIIDESGMPKERFSAEFPKEGPSILRIQQVVRGDSAAYFCASSPTRSGGTTDTQYFGPGTRLTVL.

This chain connects TRBV11-2 to TRBJ1-6; 9 bases are shared with TRBD1. The junction had 3 bases not matched to a gene; V was cut back by 5 bases and J by 13 bases. This CDR3 region has 12 residues. CDR1 is SGHAT, CDR2 FQNNGV, per germline. CDR3 residues: CASSSGTGPLHF. The CDR3 region has the DNA TGTGCCAGCAGCAGCGGGACAGGGCCCCTCCACTTT.

J is TRBJ1-6 and V is TRBV27; 9 bases line up with TRBD1. This CDR3 contains 15 residues. Germline V CDR1 and CDR2: MNHEY, SMNVEV (reference sequence). V trimming: 5 bases; J trimming: 5 bases; junction bases outside the gene matches: 4. The CDR3 is CASSPRDRDNSPLHF. The CDR3 DNA reads as TGTGCCAGCAGTCCGCGGGACAGGGATAATTCACCCCTCCACTTT.

The chain is built from TRBV5-4 and TRBJ2-1; 9 bases agree with TRBD2. The CDR3 covers 16 residues. Germline V gene sequence: CDR1 SGHNT, CDR2 YYREEE (reference sequence). J was trimmed by 3 bases and V by 0 bases; bases with no gene match: 4. The CDR3: CASSLAGGGVYNEQFF. The CDR3 DNA follows: TGTGCCAGCAGCTTGGCCGGCGGGGGGGTCTACAATGAGCAGTTCTTC.

The V gene is TRBV6-2 or TRBV6-3, the J gene TRBJ2-3; D ambiguous. The germline CDR1 and CDR2 sequences are MNHEY and SVGEGT. The V and J ends lost 0 bases and 1 base respectively, with 11 bases between them. This CDR3 is 16 amino acids long. The CDR3 region has the DNA TGTGCCAGCAGTTACTCGACTGGCCGGCGCACAGATACGCAGTATTTT. Residues: CASSYSTGRRTDTQYF.

With regard to this clone: Because the CDR3 is missing its conserved closing phenylalanine or tryptophan, this is likely a read error. It is unclear where the CDR3 begins or ends on the DNA, so no DNA is shown, and the CDR3 is as TCRdb lists it. The chain joins TRBV6-1 to TRBJ2-7; the table assigns TRBD1, which was not confirmed against the DNA. The CDR3 has 14 residues if both end residues are counted. The germline V gene encodes CDR1 MNHNS and CDR2 SASEGT. CDR3 protein: CASSEAGLTISEKL.

The rearrangement uses TRBV9 and TRBJ2-1, with D unclear. Per germline, CDR1 SGDLS and CDR2 YYNGEE. The CDR3 totals 13 residues. The V and J ends lost 1 base and 2 bases respectively, with 4 bases between them. CDR3 region: CASSVQAYNEQFF. The CDR3 DNA sequence: TGTGCCAGCAGCGTACAGGCCTACAATGAGCAGTTCTTC.

The chain uses TRBV5-6 and TRBJ2-7; the D gene is possibly TRBD1 (5 bases). With 1 base removed from V and 10 bases from J, the gap between germline ends came to 9 bases. Germline assignment: CDR1 SGHDT and CDR2 YYEEEE. The CDR3 sequence is 11 residues long. The CDR3 nucleotides are TGTGCCAGCAGCTTGCAGGGCCCTCAGTACTTC. Translation: CASSLQGPQYF.

This chain joins TRBV5-6 and TRBJ1-2, with 10 bases aligning to TRBD1. The trim removed 4 bases at V and 1 base at J, leaving 7 bases unmatched. The CDR3 length is 16 residues. Germline assignment: CDR1 SGHDT and CDR2 YYEEEE. The CDR3 sequence is CASSRDRGLFNYGYTF. The CDR3 DNA reads as TGTGCCAGCAGCCGGGACAGGGGCCTATTTAACTATGGCTACACCTTC.

V is TRBV27 and J is TRBJ2-6; D possibly corresponds to TRBD1 (6 bases). V dropped 6 bases and J dropped 0 bases, with 15 bases sitting between them. The CDR3 has 17 amino acids. Germline CDR1 MNHEY, CDR2 SMNVEV (reference sequence). CDR3 DNA sequence: TGTGCCAGCAGCCGATGGGGGCTCCTCTCTGGGGCCAACGTCCTGACTTTC. Amino acids: CASSRWGLLSGANVLTF.

This chain uses TRBV13 with TRBJ2-1; D is ambiguous. Germline CDR1 PRHDT, CDR2 FYEKMQ (reference sequence). V was cut by 6 bases and J by 0 bases, with 12 bases left in between. This CDR3 spans 15 amino acids. CDR3 nucleotide sequence: TGTGCCAGCAGACACACGTCTAGCTCCTACAATGAGCAGTTCTTC. Its translation is CASRHTSSSYNEQFF.

The rearrangement joins TRBV28 to TRBJ2-1; D is uncertain. Germline V gives CDR1 MDHEN, CDR2 SYDVKM. This CDR3 is built from 14 residues. The V gene lost 3 bases and the J gene lost 5 bases, with 11 bases spanning the gap. The CDR3 DNA follows: TGTGCCAGCAGTTTGTGGCAGGCGAACAATGAGCAGTTCTTC. Its translation: CASSLWQANNEQFF.

The chain recombines TRBV7-8 with TRBJ2-3; D perhaps matches TRBD2 (5 bases). Trimming removed 1 base from V and 2 bases from J, with 10 bases in between. The germline V gene encodes CDR1 SGHVS and CDR2 FQNEAQ. The CDR3 has 15 amino acids. The CDR3 DNA is TGTGCCAGCAGCTTAGAGAGAGGACTCACAGATACGCAGTATTTT. As protein: CASSLERGLTDTQYF.